This paragraph reports one T cell receptor (beta chain). Its antigen is not known. This entry belongs to a study of tumor-infiltrating lymphocytes in glioblastoma multiforme. Study-wide points: TCR plus mutation findings rest on a single glioblastoma patient. Clone frequencies may be distorted by unequal TCR transcripts per cell.

Multiple V-beta primers and a C-beta primer amplified TCRB from RNA. A C-beta primer primed TCRB cDNA from roughly 0.5 ug RNA. These TCRB libraries lack any described unique molecular identifiers. TCRdb re-called the multiplex PCR reads with MiXCR, one entry per CDR3 protein. The sample consists of 20,000 or so distinct CDR3 sequences, 65% to 75% of them appearing once. With 0 bases clipped from V and 2 bases from J, the junction kept 5 bases outside the gene matches. The CDR3 is 15 amino acids. Per the germline V gene, CDR1 is SQVTM and CDR2 is ANQGSEA. This chain connects TRBV29-1 to TRBJ2-3, with 7 nucleotides matching TRBD1. The TCR sequence derives from a male donor with glioblastoma. Sequencing was done on a sample of peripheral blood. CDR3 sequence reads: CSVEDARGHTDTQYF. The CDR3 nucleotides read TGCAGCGTTGAAGACGCTAGGGGGCACACAGATACGCAGTATTTT.